The TCR beta chain under discussion was sequenced for a study of blood T cell repertoires in COVID-19. Profiling relied on immunoSEQ multiplex PCR, and the TCRdb table lists in-frame clones only, not all of them. Of 160,000 or so clones listed, 85% are singletons. The CDR3 is made up of 17 amino acids. Germline-derived CDR1 and CDR2 are SGHRS and YFSETQ. The junction had 4 bases not matched to a gene; V was cut back by 0 bases and J by 1 base. Sequenced sample: peripheral blood. The rearrangement uses TRBV5-1 and TRBJ2-2; 9 bases are shared with TRBD1. The TCR sequence derives from a woman aged 50 to 65 with COVID-19, enrolled during active disease. CDR3 DNA: TGCGCCAGCAGCTTGGCCGGGGACAGGGTGAACACCGGGGAGCTGTTTTTT. This encodes CASSLAGDRVNTGELFF.